The TCR beta chain under discussion was sequenced for a study of regulatory T cells in long-lasting Graves disease. CDR1 and CDR2 from the germline V gene are DFQATT and SNEGSKA (reference sequence). CDR3 length: 15 residues. V was clipped by 6 bases and J by 5 bases; unmatched bases: 11. Time point in this sample: newly diagnosed GD, antithyroid drugs for less than 3 months. PBMC-extracted RNA yielded the TCR library. Study-wide results and caveats: The study found persistent patients shared more public clonotypes (roughly 3,000) than new patients (approximately 970).

This clonotype has ten or more counts. Its antigen remains unknown. Relying on iRepertoire HTBI primers and Arm-PCR of CDR3 regions, the team built TCR beta libraries. Each CDR3 protein gets one entry after TCRdb re-called the multiplex PCR reads with MiXCR. The sample shows about 460,000 distinct CDR3 sequences, around 15% of them seen only once. The same specimen was also included in a second study, on T cells in Graves' hyperthyroidism and ophthalmopathy. That publication notes: When the TCR CDR3 underwent first-round RT-PCR, the HTBI primer set was used.

This sample comprised peripheral blood mononuclear cells (PBMCs), obtained at new diagnosis, from a patient treated with antithyroid drugs. The source of this sequence is a woman aged 45-60 years with Graves disease. This chain joins TRBV20-1 and TRBJ2-7; 12 bases map to TRBD1. The CDR3 is CSAYPMGQGANEQYF. In DNA form, the CDR3 reads TGCAGTGCATACCCAATGGGACAGGGGGCCAACGAGCAGTACTTC.